This T cell receptor beta chain appears in the sequencing data of a study of blood T cell repertoires in COVID-19 (dated by TCRdb to about 2020). Describing the broader study: The collaborator samples originated in the United States, Italy and Spain and spanned the acute and convalescent phases of COVID-19. The prospective study material was composed of cDNA or gDNA derived from T cells, B-cell-depleted T cells, or PBMCs. Subjects who had been exposed to COVID-19, were actively infected with it, or had recovered from it provided the deeply sampled blood TCRbeta repertoires that made up the dataset. A freely available public database, intended as a resource for researchers studying the immune response to SARS-CoV-2, is where the repertoires were released. Samples were obtained from the ongoing ImmuneRACE study (first 160 participants) and from approximately 1,200 subjects provided by 6 global collaborators. A de-identified subject ID, COVID-19 status, age in years and sex were almost always included in the sample metadata. Where available, HLA class I and class II types were taken from metadata supplied by the sample provider and were not determined by assay-based typing.

About this clone: There is no known antigen for this receptor. The record has no base qualities; no much larger clone is one base away.

The collaborating institutions used their own protocols to collect whole blood in K2EDTA tubes. For TCRbeta analysis, collaborator samples were shipped as frozen whole blood, as isolated PBMCs, or as DNA extracted from either sample type. Here is what the overall study found, with its caveats: The quantity of clinical and demographic metadata differed by source and by participant and was supplied without curation.

V is pruned by 0 bases and J by 4 bases, leaving 9 bases of the junction without a gene match. The germline V gene (reference sequence) specifies LNHNV as CDR1 and YYDKDF as CDR2. The CDR3 runs 16 residues from the cysteine to the phenylalanine. The kept DNA is CDR3 alone, 48 bases in frame from the first base. TCRbeta CDR3 regions were amplified from genomic DNA using the immunoSEQ Assay, a bias-controlled multiplex PCR. As for how the authors treated the data: The number of nucleated cells in each sample was estimated from the amplification of reference gene primers within the assay. To quantify the absolute abundance of each unique TCRbeta CDR3 rearrangement, sequence reads were collapsed and filtered. Productive Simpson clonality was computed per sample as the square root of Simpson's diversity index over productive rearrangements. Held by TCRdb, this immuneACCESS table contains in-frame sequences only and omits some clones. Under half of the omission traces to an unresolved V gene where checked; the cause of the rest is unknown. V and J calls and clone size are given by that table; D and trimming were obtained from the DNA. The sample contains 130,000 or so clones, 80% to 90% of them found a single time. The ten top clones hold under 35% of the sample.

This receptor was obtained from a man aged 65-85 years with active or convalescent COVID-19. This chain joins TRBV15 to TRBJ2-7, and 7 junction bases match TRBD2. The sequencing input was peripheral blood. The DNA sequence follows: TGTGCCACCAGCAGAGATCGGGCTAGCGGTGGGTACGAGCAGTACTTC. This is translated as CATSRDRASGGYEQYF.